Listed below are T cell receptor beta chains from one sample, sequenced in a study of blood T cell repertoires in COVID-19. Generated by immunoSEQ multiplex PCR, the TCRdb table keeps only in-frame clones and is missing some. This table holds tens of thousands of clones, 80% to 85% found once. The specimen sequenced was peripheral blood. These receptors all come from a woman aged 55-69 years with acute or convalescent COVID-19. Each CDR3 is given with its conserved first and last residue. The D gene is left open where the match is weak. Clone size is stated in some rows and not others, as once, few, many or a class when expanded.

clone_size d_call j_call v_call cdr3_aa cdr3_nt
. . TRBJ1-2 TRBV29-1 CSVVILGAMGYTF TGCAGCGTTGTAATATTGGGAGCTATGGGGTACACCTTC
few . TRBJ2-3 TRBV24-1 CATSDPPRIGTDTQYF TGTGCCACCAGTGACCCCCCCAGAATCGGCACAGATACGCAGTATTTT
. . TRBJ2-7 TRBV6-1 CASSEAGGFYREQYF TGTGCCAGCAGTGAAGCCGGTGGTTTTTATCGGGAGCAGTACTTC
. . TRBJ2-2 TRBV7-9 CASSPPGGAFTGELFF TGTGCCAGCAGCCCCCCTGGGGGGGCCTTCACCGGGGAGCTGTTTTTT
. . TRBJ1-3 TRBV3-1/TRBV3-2 CASNAGRSGNTIYF TGTGCCAGTAACGCGGGTCGCTCTGGAAACACCATATATTTT
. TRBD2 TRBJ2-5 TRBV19 CASSPRLAGVGSQETQYF TGTGCCAGTAGTCCTCGCCTAGCGGGGGTAGGAAGCCAAGAGACCCAGTACTTC
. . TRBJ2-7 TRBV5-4 CASSPFPGEVQYF TGTGCCAGCAGCCCATTCCCGGGGGAGGTGCAGTACTTC
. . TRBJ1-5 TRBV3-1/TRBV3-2 CASSLQISNQPQHF TGTGCCAGCAGCCTTCAGATTAGCAATCAGCCCCAGCATTTT
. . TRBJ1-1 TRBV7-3 CASSLYGGVGAEAFF TGTGCCAGCAGCTTATATGGAGGCGTTGGCGCTGAAGCTTTCTTT
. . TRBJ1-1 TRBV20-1 CSALTDEAFF TGCAGTGCTCTGACAGATGAAGCTTTCTTT
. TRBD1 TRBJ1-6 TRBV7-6 CASSFGQGPLGNSPLHF TGTGCCAGCAGCTTCGGACAGGGGCCCCTAGGGAATTCACCCCTCCACTTT
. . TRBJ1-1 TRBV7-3 CASSPTGSGTEAFF TGTGCCAGCAGCCCTACAGGGTCGGGGACTGAAGCTTTCTTT
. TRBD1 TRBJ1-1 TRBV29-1 CSVGDREAEAFF TGCAGCGTGGGAGACAGGGAAGCTGAAGCTTTCTTT
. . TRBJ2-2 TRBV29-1 CSVDAGRFNTGELFF TGCAGCGTTGATGCGGGGCGCTTCAACACCGGGGAGCTGTTTTTT
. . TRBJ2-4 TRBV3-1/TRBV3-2 CASSQDLKNIQYF TGTGCCAGCAGCCAAGATCTTAAAAACATTCAGTACTTC
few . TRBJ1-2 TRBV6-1 CASSALGLEISYGYTF TGTGCCAGCAGTGCCCTGGGACTCGAAATAAGCTATGGCTACACCTTC
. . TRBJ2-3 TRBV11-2 CASSPTSGRLDTQYF TGTGCCAGCAGCCCCACAAGTGGCCGTTTGGATACGCAGTATTTT
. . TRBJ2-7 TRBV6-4 CASSGPRYEQYF TGTGCCAGCAGCGGTCCTCGCTACGAGCAGTACTTC
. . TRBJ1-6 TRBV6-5 CASSYRQGESPLHF TGTGCCAGCAGTTACAGGCAGGGTGAATCACCCCTCCACTTT
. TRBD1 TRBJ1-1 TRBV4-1 CASSHGDRDNTEAFF TGCGCCAGCAGCCACGGGGACAGGGACAACACTGAAGCTTTCTTT
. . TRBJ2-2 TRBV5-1 CASSEGGNTGELFF TGCGCCAGCAGCGAAGGAGGAAACACCGGGGAGCTGTTTTTT
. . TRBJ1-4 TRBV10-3 CAISGGGTNEKLFF TGTGCCATCTCGGGGGGAGGGACTAATGAAAAACTGTTTTTT
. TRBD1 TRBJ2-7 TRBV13 CASTRDRASYEQYF TGTGCCAGTACCAGGGACAGGGCCTCCTACGAGCAGTACTTC
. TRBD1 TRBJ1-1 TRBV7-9 CASSSRDRVTEAFF TGTGCCAGCAGCTCCCGGGACAGGGTCACTGAAGCTTTCTTT
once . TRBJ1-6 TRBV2 CACAAYNSPLHF TGTGCTTGCGCCGCCTATAATTCACCCCTCCACTTT
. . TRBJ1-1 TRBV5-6 CASSPGGGRTEAFF TGTGCCAGCAGTCCTGGGGGAGGGCGGACTGAAGCTTTCTTT
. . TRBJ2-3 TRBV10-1 CASSPTADTQYF TGCGCCAGCAGTCCGACAGCAGATACGCAGTATTTT
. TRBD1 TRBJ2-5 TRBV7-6 CASSLSSGGLTETQYF TGTGCCAGCAGCTTGTCTTCAGGGGGATTAACAGAGACCCAGTACTTC
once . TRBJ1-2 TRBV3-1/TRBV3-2 CASSQDLGGGYTF TGTGCCAGCAGCCAAGATCTCGGAGGTGGCTACACCTTC
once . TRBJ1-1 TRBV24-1 CATLQSPQGMGTEAFF TGTGCCACGCTTCAATCCCCACAGGGCATGGGCACTGAAGCTTTCTTT
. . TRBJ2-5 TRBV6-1 CASSELAPETQYF TGTGCCAGCAGTGAATTAGCCCCAGAGACCCAGTACTTC
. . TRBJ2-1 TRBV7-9 CASSPGGGGQFF TGTGCCAGCAGCCCAGGAGGGGGCGGGCAGTTCTTC
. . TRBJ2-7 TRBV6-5 CASSKKQGLYEQYF TGTGCCAGCAGTAAGAAACAGGGACTATACGAGCAGTACTTC
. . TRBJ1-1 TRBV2 CASSEVARGEAFF TGTGCCAGCAGTGAAGTGGCGCGGGGTGAAGCTTTCTTT
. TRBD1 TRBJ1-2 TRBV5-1 CASSLEGGPYGYTF TGCGCCAGCAGCTTGGAAGGGGGCCCCTATGGCTACACCTTC
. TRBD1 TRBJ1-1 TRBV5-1 CASSSGQGNTEAFF TGCGCCAGCAGCTCGGGACAGGGGAACACTGAAGCTTTCTTT
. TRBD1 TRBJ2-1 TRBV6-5 CASSSRDREYNEQFF TGTGCCAGCAGCAGCCGGGACAGGGAATACAATGAGCAGTTCTTC
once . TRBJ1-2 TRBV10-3 CAISEFGPHGYTF TGTGCCATCAGTGAGTTTGGGCCTCATGGCTACACCTTC
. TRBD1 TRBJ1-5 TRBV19 CASSIGTGGNQPQHF TGTGCCAGTAGTATAGGTACAGGGGGCAATCAGCCCCAGCATTTT
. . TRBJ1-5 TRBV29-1 CSVGTSGNQPQHF TGCAGCGTCGGGACATCTGGCAATCAGCCCCAGCATTTT
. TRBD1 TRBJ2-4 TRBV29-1 CSATLSGQGKNIQYF TGCAGCGCCACGCTCTCGGGACAGGGCAAAAACATTCAGTACTTC
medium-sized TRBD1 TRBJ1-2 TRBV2 CASSVFQGEYGYTF TGTGCCAGCAGTGTGTTTCAGGGGGAATATGGCTACACCTTC
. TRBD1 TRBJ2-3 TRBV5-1 CASSLAQGAGDTQYF TGCGCCAGCAGCTTGGCCCAGGGGGCGGGAGATACGCAGTATTTT
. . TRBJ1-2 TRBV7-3 CASSLTGAHGYTF TGTGCCAGCAGCTTAACAGGGGCTCATGGCTACACCTTC
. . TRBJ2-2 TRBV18 CASSRAGSDTGELFF TGTGCCAGCTCGCGGGCGGGATCCGACACCGGGGAGCTGTTTTTT
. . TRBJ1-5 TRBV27 CASSLTSNQPQHF TGTGCCAGCAGTTTAACAAGTAATCAGCCCCAGCATTTT
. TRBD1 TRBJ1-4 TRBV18 CASSPQGGQKNEKLFF TGTGCCAGCTCACCGCAGGGGGGTCAGAAGAATGAAAAACTGTTTTTT
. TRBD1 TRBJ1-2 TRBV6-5 CASSVWDRGGYGYTF TGTGCCAGCAGCGTTTGGGACAGGGGAGGGTATGGCTACACCTTC
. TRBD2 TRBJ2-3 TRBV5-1 CASSVPGLSSTDTQYF TGCGCCAGCAGCGTCCCGGGACTATCGAGCACAGATACGCAGTATTTT